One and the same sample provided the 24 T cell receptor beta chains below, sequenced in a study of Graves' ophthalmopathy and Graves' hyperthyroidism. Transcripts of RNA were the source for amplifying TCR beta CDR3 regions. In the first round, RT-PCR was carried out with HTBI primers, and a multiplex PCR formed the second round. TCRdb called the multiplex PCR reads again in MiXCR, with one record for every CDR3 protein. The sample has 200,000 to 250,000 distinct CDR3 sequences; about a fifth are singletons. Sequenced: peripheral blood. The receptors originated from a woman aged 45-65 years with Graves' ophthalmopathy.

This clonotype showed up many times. The CDR3 nucleotides read TGTGCCACCAGTGAACAGGGACTAGCGCACACCGGGGAGCTGTTTTTT. Encoded protein: CATSEQGLAHTGELFF. V usage is TRBV24-1 and J usage is TRBJ2-2; 10 positions agree with TRBD2. CDR1 and CDR2 (germline): KGHDR, SFDVKD. The ends lost 4 bases at V and 3 bases at J; junction bases unmatched: 4. This CDR3 is 16 amino acids long.

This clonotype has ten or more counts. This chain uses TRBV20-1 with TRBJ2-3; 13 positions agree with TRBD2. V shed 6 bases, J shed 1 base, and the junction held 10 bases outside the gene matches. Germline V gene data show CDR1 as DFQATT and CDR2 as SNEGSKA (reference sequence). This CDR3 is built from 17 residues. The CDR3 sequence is CSATGTSGIAGTDTQYF. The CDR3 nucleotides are TGCAGTGCAACCGGGACTAGCGGGATTGCGGGCACAGATACGCAGTATTTT.

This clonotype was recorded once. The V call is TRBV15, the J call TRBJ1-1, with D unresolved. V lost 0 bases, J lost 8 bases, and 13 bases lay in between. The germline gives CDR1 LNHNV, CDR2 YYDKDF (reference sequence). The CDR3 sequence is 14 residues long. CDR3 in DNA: TGTGCCACCAGCAGAGATCGAGGGTATCAGGAAGCTTTCTTT. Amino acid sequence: CATSRDRGYQEAFF.

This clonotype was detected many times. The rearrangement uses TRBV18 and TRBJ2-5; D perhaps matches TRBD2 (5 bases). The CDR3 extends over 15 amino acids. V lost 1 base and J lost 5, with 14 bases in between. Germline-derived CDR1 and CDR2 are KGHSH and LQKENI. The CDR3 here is CASSPRRLALETQYF. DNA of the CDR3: TGTGCCAGCTCACCACGGAGGTTAGCATTGGAGACCCAGTACTTC.

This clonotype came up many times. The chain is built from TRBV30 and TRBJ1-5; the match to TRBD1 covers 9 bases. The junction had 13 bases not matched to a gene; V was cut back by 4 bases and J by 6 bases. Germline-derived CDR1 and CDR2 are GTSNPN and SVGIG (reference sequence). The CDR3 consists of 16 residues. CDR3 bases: TGTGCCTGGACTAACGCCGGGACAGGGACCGGTCAGCCCCAGCATTTT. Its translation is CAWTNAGTGTGQPQHF.

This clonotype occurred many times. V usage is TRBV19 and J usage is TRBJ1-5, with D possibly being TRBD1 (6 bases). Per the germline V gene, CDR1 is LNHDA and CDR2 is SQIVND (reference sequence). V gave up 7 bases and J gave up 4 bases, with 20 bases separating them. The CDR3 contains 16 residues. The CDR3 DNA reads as TGTGCCAGTATGGAGCCGGGCAGGGGAAGAAATCAGCCCCAGCATTTT. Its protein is CASMEPGRGRNQPQHF.

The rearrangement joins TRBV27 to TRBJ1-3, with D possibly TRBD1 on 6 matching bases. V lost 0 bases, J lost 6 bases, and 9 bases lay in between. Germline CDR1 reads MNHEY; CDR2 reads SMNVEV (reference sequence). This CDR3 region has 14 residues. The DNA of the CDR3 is TGTGCCAGCAGTTTATCAGGGGGGAAAAACACCATATATTTT. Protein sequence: CASSLSGGKNTIYF.

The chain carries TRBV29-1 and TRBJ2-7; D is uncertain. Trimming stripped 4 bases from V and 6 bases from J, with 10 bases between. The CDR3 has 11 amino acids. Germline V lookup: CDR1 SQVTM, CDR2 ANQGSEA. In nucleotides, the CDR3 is TGCAGCGTTGGGTATGGCTGCGAGCAGTACTTC. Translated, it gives CSVGYGCEQYF.

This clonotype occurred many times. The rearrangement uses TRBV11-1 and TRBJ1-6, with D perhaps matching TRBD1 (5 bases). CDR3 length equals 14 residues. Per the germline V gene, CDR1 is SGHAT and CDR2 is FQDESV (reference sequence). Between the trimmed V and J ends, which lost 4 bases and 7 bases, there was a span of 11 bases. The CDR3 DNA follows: TGTGCCAGCAGCTGGGACTCTGGAAATTCACCCCTCCACTTT. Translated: CASSWDSGNSPLHF.

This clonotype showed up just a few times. The CDR3 DNA is TGTGCCAGCTCACCACCTTGGACAGGGGGCCGGGAGCTGTTTTTT. Its translation is CASSPPWTGGRELFF. The chain couples TRBV18 to TRBJ2-2, with TRBD1 identical over 11 bases. Germline CDR1 KGHSH, CDR2 LQKENI. This CDR3 is 15 amino acids long. V shed 0 bases, J shed 9 bases, and the junction held 3 bases outside the gene matches.

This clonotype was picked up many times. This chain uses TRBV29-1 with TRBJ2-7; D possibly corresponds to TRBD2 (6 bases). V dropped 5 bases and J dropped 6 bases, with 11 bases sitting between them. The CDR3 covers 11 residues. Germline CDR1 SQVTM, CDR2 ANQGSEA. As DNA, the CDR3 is TGCAGCGTTTCGGGGGACGGCGAGCAGTACTTC. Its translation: CSVSGDGEQYF.

The CDR3 DNA sequence: TGTGCCAGCAGTTTTTTCGGGACAGGCGTCTCTGGAAACACCATATATTTT. It translates to CASSFFGTGVSGNTIYF. The chain couples TRBV12-3 or TRBV12-4 to TRBJ1-3; TRBD1 aligns across 8 bases. The CDR3 contains 17 residues. With 3 bases clipped from V and 0 bases from J, the junction kept 7 bases outside the gene matches.

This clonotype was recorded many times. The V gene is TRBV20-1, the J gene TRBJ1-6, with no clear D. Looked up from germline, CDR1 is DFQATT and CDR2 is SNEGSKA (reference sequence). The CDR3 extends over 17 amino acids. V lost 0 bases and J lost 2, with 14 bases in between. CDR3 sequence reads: CSARDLRLGAYNSPLHF. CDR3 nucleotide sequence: TGCAGTGCTAGAGATTTACGCCTGGGAGCCTATAATTCACCCCTCCACTTT.

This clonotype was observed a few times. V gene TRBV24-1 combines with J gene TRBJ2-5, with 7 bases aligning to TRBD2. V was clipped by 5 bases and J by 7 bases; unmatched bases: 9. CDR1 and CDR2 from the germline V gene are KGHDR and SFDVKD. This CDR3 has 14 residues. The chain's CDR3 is CATSGRWGGGTQYF. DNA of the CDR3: TGTGCCACCAGTGGGAGATGGGGGGGAGGGACCCAGTACTTC.

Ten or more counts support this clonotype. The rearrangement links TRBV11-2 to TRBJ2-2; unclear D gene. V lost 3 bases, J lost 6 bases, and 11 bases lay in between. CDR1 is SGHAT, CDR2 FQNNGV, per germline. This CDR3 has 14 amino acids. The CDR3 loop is CASSFDLAAGELFF. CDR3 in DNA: TGTGCCAGCAGCTTTGATCTCGCCGCCGGGGAGCTGTTTTTT.

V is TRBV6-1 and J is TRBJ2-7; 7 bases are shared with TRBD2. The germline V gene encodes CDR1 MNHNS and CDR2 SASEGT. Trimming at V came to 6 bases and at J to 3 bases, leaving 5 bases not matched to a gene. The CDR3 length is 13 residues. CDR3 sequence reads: CASSSGAIYEQYF. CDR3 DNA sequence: TGTGCCAGCAGCAGCGGGGCCATCTACGAGCAGTACTTC.

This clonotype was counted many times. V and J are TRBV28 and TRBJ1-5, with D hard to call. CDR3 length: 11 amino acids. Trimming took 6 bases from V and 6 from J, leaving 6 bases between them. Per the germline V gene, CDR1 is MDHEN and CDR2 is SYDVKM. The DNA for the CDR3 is TGTGCCAGCAGCTCATCTCAGCCCCAGCATTTT. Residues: CASSSSQPQHF.

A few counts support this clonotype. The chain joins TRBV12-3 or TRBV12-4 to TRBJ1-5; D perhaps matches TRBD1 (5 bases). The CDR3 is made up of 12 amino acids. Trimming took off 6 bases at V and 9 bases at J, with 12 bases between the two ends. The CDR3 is CASSPDTRPQHF. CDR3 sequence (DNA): TGTGCCAGCAGCCCGGACACACGGCCCCAGCATTTT.

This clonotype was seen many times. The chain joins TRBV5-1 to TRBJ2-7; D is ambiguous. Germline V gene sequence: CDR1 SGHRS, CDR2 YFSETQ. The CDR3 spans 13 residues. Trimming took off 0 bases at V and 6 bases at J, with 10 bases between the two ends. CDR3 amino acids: CASSLDPLPEQYF. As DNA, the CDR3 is TGCGCCAGCAGCTTGGATCCCCTCCCCGAGCAGTACTTC.

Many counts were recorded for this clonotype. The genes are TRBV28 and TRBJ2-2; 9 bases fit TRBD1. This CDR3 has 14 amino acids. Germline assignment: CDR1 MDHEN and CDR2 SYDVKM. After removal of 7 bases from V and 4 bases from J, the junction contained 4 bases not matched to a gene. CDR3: CASKGTGLTGELFF. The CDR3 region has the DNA TGTGCCAGCAAGGGGACAGGGCTCACCGGGGAGCTGTTTTTT.

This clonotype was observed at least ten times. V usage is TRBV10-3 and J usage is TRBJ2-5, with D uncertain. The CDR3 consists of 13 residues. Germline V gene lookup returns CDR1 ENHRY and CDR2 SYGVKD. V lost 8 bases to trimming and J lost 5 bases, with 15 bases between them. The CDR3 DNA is TGTGCCATCGCACAGCCGAGCCCGGAGACCCAGTACTTC. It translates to CAIAQPSPETQYF.

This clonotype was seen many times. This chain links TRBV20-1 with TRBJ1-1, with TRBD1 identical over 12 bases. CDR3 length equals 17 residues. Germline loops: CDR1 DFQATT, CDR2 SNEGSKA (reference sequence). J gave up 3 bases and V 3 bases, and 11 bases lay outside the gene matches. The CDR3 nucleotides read TGCAGTGCTAGTTCGCCGGGACAGGGGGCTCAGGACACTGAAGCTTTCTTT. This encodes CSASSPGQGAQDTEAFF.

The CDR3, as DNA: TGTGCCAGCAACCTGAGGAGTGTTCCCCACGAGCAGTACTTC. It encodes CASNLRSVPHEQYF. The rearrangement joins TRBV7-3 to TRBJ2-7; D is unresolved. The CDR3 has 14 residues. Per germline, CDR1 SGHTA and CDR2 FQGTGA. V was pared by 7 bases and J by 5 bases, with 18 bases between.

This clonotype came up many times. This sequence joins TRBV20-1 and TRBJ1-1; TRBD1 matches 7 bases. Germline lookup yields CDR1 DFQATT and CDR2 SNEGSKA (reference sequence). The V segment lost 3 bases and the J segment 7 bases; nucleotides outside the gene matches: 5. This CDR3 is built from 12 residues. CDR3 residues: CSASRGTIEAFF. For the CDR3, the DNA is TGCAGTGCTAGCAGGGGGACCATTGAAGCTTTCTTT.